The T cell receptor (beta chain) under discussion was sequenced for a study of blood T cell repertoires in COVID-19. Deletions cut 4 bases from V and 2 bases from J, with 8 bases between. The CDR3 contains 13 residues. In germline, CDR1 is WSHSY, CDR2 SAAADI. Profiled with immunoSEQ multiplex PCR; TCRdb holds only in-frame clones, not every one. Found here are roughly 250,000 clones, about nine tenths of them singletons; the top ten hold 0.95% to 1.5%. The sample consisted of PBMCs or T cells enriched from blood (not recorded which). The rearrangement joins TRBV10-2 to TRBJ1-1, with D tentatively TRBD1 (6 bases). This receptor was identified in a human donor in a cohort exposed to, infected with or recovered from COVID-19 (not recorded which). The donor label of this sample is uncertain. The CDR3 DNA reads TGCGCCAGCAGTGCACAGGGTAACACTGAAGCTTTCTTT. It codes for CASSAQGNTEAFF.